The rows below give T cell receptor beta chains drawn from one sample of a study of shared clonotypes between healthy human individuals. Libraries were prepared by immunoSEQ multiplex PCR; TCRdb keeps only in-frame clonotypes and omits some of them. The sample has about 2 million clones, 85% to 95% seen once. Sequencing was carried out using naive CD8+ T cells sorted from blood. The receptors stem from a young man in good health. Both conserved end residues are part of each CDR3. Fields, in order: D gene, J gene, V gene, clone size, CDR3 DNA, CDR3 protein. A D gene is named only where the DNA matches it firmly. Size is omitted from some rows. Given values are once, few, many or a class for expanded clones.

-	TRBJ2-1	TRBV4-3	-	TGCGCCAGCAGCCAAGATATCCTGGGGGAGTACAATGAGCAGTTCTTC	CASSQDILGEYNEQFF
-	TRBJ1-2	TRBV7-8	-	TGTGCCAGCAGCTTATGGGACTTGGGATCTAACTATGGCTACACCTTC	CASSLWDLGSNYGYTF
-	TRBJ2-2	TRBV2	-	TGTGCCAGCAGTGATTGGGGGCAGGGCACCGGGGAGCTGTTTTTT	CASSDWGQGTGELFF
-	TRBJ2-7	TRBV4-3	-	TGCGCCAGCAGCCAAGGGTCGACAGGAGGAGATTACGAGCAGTACTTC	CASSQGSTGGDYEQYF
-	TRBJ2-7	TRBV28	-	TGTGCCAGCAACGAAGGGCAGGACCTTAGCTCCTACGAGCAGTACTTC	CASNEGQDLSSYEQYF
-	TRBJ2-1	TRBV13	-	TGTGCCAGCAGCTTAAGATCCCCTGGGAATGAGCAGTTCTTC	CASSLRSPGNEQFF
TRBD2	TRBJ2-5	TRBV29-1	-	TGCAGCGTTATAACCGGGACTAGCGGGGAGGCGCCCCAAGAGACCCAGTACTTC	CSVITGTSGEAPQETQYF
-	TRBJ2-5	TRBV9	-	TGTGCCAGCAGCGTAGCGGGAAGCCTTGGAGGGGGAGAGACCCAGTACTTC	CASSVAGSLGGGETQYF
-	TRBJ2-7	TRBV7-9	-	TGTGCCAGCAGCTTTATTGGGGACCCCTCCTACGAGCAGTACTTC	CASSFIGDPSYEQYF
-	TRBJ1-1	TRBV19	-	TGTGCCAGTAGTATACGGGAGGGCTTGGATACTGAAGCTTTCTTT	CASSIREGLDTEAFF
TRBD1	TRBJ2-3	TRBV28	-	TGTGCCAGCAGCCTGACAGGGGGTCTCATAACAGATACGCAGTATTTT	CASSLTGGLITDTQYF
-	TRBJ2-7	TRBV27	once	TGTGCCAGCAGACCAGCCATACCCTACGAGCAGTACTTC	CASRPAIPYEQYF
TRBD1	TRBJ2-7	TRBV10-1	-	TGCGCCAGCAGTACGGGACAGGGGGTTAAGGACGAGCAGTACTTC	CASSTGQGVKDEQYF
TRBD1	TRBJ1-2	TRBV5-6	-	TGTGCCAGCAGCTTCGGGACAGGGGGCTATGGCTACACCTTC	CASSFGTGGYGYTF
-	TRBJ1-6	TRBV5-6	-	TGTGCCAGCAGCCCGGACGAGGAGGACCTTTCACCCCTCCACTTT	CASSPDEEDLSPLHF
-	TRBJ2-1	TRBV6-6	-	TGTGCCAGCACCTCAAGGGGCGGGGACGATGAGCAGTTCTTC	CASTSRGGDDEQFF
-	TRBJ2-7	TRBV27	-	TGTGCCAGCAGTTTAGGGCGGGTCTCCTACGAGCAGTACTTC	CASSLGRVSYEQYF
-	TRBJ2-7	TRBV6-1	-	TGTGCCAGCAGTGTGGTAGGATCCTACGAGCAGTACTTC	CASSVVGSYEQYF
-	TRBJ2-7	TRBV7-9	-	TGTGCCAGCAGCTCAGGGACCTTATCCTACGAGCAGTACTTC	CASSSGTLSYEQYF
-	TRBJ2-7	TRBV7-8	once	TGTGCCAGCAGCTTAGTCGGCCCCGAGCAGTACTTC	CASSLVGPEQYF